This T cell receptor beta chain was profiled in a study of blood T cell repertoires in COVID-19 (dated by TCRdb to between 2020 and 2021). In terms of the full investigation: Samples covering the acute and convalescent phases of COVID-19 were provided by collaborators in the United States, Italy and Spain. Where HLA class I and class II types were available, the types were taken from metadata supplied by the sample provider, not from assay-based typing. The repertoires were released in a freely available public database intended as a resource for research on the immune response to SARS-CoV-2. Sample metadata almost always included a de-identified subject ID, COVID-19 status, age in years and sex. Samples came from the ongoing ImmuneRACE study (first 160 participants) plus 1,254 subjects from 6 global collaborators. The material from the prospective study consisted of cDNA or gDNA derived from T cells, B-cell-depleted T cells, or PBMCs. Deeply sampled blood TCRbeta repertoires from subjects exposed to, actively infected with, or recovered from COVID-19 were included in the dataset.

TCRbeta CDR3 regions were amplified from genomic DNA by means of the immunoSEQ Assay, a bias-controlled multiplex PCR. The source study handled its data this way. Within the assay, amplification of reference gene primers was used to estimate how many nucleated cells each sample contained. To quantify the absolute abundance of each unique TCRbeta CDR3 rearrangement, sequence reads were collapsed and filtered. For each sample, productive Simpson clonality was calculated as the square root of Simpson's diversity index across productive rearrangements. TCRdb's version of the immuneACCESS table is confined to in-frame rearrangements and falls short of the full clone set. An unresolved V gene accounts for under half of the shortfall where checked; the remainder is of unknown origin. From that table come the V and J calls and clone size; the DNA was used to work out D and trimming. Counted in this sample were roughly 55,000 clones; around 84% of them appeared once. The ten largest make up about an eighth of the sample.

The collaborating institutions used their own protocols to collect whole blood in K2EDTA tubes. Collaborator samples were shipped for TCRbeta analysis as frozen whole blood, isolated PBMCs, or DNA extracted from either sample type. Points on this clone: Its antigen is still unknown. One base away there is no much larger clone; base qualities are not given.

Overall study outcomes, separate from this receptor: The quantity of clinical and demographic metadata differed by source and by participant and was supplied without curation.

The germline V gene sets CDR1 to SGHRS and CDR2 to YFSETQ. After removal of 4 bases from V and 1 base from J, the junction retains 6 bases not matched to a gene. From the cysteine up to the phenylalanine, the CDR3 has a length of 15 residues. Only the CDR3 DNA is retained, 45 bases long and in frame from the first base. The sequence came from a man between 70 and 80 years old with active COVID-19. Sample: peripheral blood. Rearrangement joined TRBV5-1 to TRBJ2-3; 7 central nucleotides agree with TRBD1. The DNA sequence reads TGCGCCAGCAGCAGTGGACAGGCGGGCACAGATACGCAGTATTTT. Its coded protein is CASSSGQAGTDTQYF. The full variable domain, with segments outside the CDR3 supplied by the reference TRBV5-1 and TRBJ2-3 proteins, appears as KAGVTQTPRYLIKTRGQQVTLSCSPISGHRSVSWYQQTPGQGLQFLFEYFSETQRNKGNFPGRFSGRQFSNSRSEMNVSTLELGDSALYLCASSSGQAGTDTQYFGPGTRLTVL.